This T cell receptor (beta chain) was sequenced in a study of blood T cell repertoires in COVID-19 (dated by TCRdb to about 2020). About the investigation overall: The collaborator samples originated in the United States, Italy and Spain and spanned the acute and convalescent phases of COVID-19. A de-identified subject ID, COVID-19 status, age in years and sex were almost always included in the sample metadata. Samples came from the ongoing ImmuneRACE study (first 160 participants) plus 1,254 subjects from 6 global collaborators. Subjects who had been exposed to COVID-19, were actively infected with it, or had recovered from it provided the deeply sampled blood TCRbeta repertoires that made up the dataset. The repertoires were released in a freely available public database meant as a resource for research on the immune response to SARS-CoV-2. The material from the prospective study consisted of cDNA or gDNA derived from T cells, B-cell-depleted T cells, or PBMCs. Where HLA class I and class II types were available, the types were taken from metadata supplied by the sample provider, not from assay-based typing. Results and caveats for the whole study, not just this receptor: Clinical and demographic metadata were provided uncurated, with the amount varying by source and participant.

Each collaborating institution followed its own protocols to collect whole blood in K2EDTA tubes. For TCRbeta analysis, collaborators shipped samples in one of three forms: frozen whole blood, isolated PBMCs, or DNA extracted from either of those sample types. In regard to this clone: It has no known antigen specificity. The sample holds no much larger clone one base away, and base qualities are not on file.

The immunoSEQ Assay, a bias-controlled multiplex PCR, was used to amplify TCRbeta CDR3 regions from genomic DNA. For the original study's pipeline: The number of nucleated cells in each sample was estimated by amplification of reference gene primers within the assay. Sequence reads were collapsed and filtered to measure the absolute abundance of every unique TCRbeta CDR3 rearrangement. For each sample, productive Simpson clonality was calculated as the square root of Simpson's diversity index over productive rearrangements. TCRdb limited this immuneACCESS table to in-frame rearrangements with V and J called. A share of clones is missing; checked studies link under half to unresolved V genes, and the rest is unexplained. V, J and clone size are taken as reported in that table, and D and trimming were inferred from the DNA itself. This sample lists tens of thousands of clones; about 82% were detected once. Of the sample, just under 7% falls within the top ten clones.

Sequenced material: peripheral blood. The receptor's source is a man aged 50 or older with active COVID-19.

The sequence in DNA is TGTGCCAGCAGCCCGTTCGGGGATTCGACAGATACGCAGTATTTT. This translates into CASSPFGDSTDTQYF. Recombination linked TRBV6-2 or TRBV6-3 to TRBJ2-3, with TRBD2 as a weak D call on 5 bases. V lost 6 bases and J lost 3 bases; the stretch between them is 16 bases long. Via the germline V gene, CDR1 is MNHEY and CDR2 SVGEGT. The CDR3 runs 15 residues from the cysteine to the phenylalanine. Left in the record is the CDR3 DNA by itself, 45 bases read in frame from the first base.